This TCR beta chain was observed in a study of T cells after yellow fever vaccination. CDR1 and CDR2 from the germline V gene are MGHRA and YSYEKL. CDR3 size: 16 residues. The V end lost 2 bases, the J end lost 5 bases, and 15 bases lay between the germline ends. TCRdb fed the 5' RACE reads into MiXCR, producing one record per CDR3 protein. The sample consists of 75,000 to 100,000 distinct CDR3 sequences, roughly 10% of them appearing once. Study-level points and caveats: The CD4 and CD8 compartments had a small share of their clonotypes in common.

The receptor's source is a young man who received the YFV17D yellow fever vaccine. Here the sequenced sample was CD8+ T cells not binding an NS4B(214-222) dextramer, sorted from PBMCs, taken less than 18 days after the first yellow fever vaccination. The rearrangement uses TRBV4-1 and TRBJ1-4; D gene unclear. CDR3 sequence (DNA): TGCGCCAGCAGCCAACATCCCACGGTACGGAATGAAAAACTGTTTTTT. As protein: CASSQHPTVRNEKLFF.